Given below is one T cell receptor (beta chain) in context. These data belong to a study of blood T cell repertoires in COVID-19. The CDR3 is made up of 15 amino acids. V gave up 4 bases and J gave up 1 base; unmatched junction bases: 5. Germline CDR1 is KGHSH and CDR2 is LQKENI. As handled by the study authors: How many nucleated cells were present was estimated from reference gene primer amplification. Here immunoSEQ multiplex PCR was the method, and the copy in TCRdb shows in-frame clones only, minus some. V and J calls and clone size are those listed in that table; D and trimming were worked out from the DNA. The data contain a few hundred thousand clones, about nine tenths of them seen just once; the ten biggest clones take up 1%.

The origin of this receptor is a man aged 50-60 years with active or convalescent COVID-19. The sequencing sample was made of peripheral blood. J is TRBJ2-3 and V is TRBV18; 7 nucleotides align to TRBD1. The CDR3 reads CASSRDRVRTDTQYF. As DNA, the CDR3 is TGTGCCAGCTCACGAGACAGGGTTCGCACAGATACGCAGTATTTT.